This T cell receptor (beta chain) comes out of a study of blood T cell repertoires in COVID-19. Study-level information: Donors in the United States, Italy and Spain gave samples during acute or convalescent COVID-19. T cells, B-cell-depleted T cells, or PBMCs supplied cDNA or gDNA.

This clone was observed a few times. Germline-derived CDR1 and CDR2 are MGHRA and YSYEKL. Trimming removed 2 bases from V and 2 bases from J; junction bases left unmatched: 6. The CDR3 runs to 15 residues. Libraries were prepared by immunoSEQ multiplex PCR; TCRdb keeps only in-frame clonotypes and omits some of them. The top ten clones hold roughly 22% of a sample with just over 60,000 clones, approximately 80% of them seen once. The J gene is TRBJ2-7, the V gene TRBV4-1; 7 bases are shared with TRBD1. This clonotype was sampled from a woman over 75 with active or convalescent COVID-19. The sample was peripheral blood. The CDR3: CASSQRQGGPYEQYF. In nucleotides, the CDR3 is TGCGCCAGCAGCCAACGACAGGGTGGTCCCTACGAGCAGTACTTC.